This TCR beta chain was found in a study of T cells after yellow fever vaccination. At the level of the study: Fractions low in cell number were prepared with SMART-Seq v4 Ultra Low Input.

This clonotype was detected a few times. Antigen: not known. Points from the study as a whole: Once the booster was given, most primary-vaccination clones reappeared, at 95% to 97% for CD4 and 85% to 90% for CD8. Clonotype sharing between CD4 and CD8 compartments was small.

The germline V and J ends were trimmed by 6 bases and 2 bases, with 19 bases remaining between them. The CDR3 is 15 amino acids. Germline V gene sequence: CDR1 DFQATT, CDR2 SNEGSKA (reference sequence). They built TCR cDNA with 5'RACE template switching, a step that put in a universal primer site and UMIs. Via MiXCR, TCRdb re-called the 5' RACE reads, giving one row per CDR3 protein. The table includes about 360,000 distinct CDR3 sequences, around 6.4% detected once. The TCR comes from a man aged 25-40 years who received the YFV17D yellow fever vaccine. The J gene is TRBJ2-5, the V gene TRBV20-1; D is unclear. The sequenced sample was PBMCs, obtained 5 days after the yellow fever booster vaccination. The chain's CDR3 is CSAPPGVSLQETQYF. The CDR3 DNA sequence: TGCAGTGCCCCACCCGGTGTCAGTCTACAAGAGACCCAGTACTTC.